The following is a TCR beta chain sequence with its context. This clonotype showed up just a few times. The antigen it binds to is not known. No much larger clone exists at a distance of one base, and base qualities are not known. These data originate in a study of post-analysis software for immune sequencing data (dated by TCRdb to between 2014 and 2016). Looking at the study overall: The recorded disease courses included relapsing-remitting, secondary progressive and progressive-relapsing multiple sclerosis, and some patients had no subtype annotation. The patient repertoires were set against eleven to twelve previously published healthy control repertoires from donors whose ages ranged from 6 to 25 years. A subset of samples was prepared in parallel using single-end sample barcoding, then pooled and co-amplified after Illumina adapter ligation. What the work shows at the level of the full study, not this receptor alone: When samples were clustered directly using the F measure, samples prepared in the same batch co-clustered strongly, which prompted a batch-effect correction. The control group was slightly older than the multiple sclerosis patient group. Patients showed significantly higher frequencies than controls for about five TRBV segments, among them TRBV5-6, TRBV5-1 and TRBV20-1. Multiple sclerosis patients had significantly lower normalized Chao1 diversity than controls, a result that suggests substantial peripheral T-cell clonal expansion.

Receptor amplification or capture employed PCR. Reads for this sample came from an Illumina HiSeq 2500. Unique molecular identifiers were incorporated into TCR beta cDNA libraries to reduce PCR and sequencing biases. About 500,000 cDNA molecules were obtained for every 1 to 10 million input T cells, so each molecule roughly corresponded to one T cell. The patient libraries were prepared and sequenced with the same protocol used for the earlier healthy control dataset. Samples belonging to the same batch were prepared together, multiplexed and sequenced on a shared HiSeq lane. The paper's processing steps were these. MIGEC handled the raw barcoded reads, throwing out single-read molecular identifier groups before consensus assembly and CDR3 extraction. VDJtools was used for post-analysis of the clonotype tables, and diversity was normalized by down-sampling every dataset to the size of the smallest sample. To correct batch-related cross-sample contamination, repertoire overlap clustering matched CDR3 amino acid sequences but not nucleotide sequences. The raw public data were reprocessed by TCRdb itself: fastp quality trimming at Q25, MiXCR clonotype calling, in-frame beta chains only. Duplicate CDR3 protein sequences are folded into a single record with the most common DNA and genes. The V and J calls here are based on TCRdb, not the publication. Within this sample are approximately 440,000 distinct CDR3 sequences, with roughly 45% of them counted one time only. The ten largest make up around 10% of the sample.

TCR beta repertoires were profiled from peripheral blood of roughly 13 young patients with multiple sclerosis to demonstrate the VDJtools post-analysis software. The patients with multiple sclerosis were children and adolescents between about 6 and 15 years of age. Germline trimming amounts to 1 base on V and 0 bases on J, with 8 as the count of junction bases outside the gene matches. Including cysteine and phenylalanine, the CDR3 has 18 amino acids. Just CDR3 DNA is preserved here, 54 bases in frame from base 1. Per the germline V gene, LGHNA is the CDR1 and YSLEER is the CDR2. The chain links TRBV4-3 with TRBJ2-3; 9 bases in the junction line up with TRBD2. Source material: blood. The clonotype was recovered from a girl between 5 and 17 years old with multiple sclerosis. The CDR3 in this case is CASSQGVAGGHSTDTQYF. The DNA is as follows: TGCGCCAGCAGCCAAGGTGTGGCGGGAGGGCATAGCACAGATACGCAGTATTTT.